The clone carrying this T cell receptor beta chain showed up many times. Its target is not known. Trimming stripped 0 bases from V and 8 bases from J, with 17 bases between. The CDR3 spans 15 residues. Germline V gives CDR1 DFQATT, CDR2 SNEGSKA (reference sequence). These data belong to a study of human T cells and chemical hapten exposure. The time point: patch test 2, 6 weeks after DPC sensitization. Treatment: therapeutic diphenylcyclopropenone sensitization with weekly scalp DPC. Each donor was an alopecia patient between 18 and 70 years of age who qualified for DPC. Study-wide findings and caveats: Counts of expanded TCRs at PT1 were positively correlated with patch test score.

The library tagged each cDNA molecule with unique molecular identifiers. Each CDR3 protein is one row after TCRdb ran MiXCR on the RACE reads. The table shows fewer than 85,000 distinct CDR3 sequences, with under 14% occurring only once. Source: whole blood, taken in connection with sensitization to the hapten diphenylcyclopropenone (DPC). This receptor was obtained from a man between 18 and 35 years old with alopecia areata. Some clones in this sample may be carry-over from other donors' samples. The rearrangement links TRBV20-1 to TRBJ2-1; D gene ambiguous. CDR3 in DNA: TGCAGTGCTAGAGATACCGCTACCTCAGGCCATGAGCAGTTCTTC. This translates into CSARDTATSGHEQFF.